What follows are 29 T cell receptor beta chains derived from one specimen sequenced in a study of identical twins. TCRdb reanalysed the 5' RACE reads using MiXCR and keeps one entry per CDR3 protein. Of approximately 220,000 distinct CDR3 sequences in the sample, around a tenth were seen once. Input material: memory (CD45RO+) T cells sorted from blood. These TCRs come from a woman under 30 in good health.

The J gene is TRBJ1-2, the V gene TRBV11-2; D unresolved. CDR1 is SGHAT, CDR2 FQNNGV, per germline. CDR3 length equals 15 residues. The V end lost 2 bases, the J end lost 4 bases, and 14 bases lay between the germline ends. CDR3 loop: CASSLTVRDTYGYTF. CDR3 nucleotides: TGTGCCAGCAGCTTAACAGTCAGAGACACCTATGGCTACACCTTC.

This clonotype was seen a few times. The CDR3 loop is CASSRGTGVTGELFF. The CDR3 bases are TGTGCCAGCAGCCGGGGGACAGGGGTCACCGGGGAGCTGTTTTTT. The rearrangement joins TRBV14 to TRBJ2-2; 10 bases fit TRBD1. Germline loops: CDR1 SGHDN, CDR2 FVKESK. J was trimmed by 4 bases and V by 4 bases; bases with no gene match: 3. The CDR3 loop spans 15 amino acids.

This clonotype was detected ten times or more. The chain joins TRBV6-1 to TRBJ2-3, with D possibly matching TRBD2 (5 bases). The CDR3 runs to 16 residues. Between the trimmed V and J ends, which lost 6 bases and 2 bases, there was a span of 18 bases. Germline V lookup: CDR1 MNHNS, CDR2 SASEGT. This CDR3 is CASSSPDPRDTDTQYF. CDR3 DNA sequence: TGTGCCAGCAGCTCACCGGACCCACGGGACACAGATACGCAGTATTTT.

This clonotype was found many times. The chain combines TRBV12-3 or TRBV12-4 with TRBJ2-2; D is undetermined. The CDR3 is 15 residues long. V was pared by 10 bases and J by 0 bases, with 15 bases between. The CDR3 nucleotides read TGTGCCACCCGGTCCGTGTATGCGAACACCGGGGAGCTGTTTTTT. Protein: CATRSVYANTGELFF.

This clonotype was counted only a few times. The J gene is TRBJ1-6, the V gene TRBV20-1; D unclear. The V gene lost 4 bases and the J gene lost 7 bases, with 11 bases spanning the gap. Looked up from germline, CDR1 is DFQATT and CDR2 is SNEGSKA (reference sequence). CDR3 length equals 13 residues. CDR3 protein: CSAIYSGNSPLHF. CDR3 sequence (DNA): TGCAGTGCTATTTACTCAGGAAATTCACCCCTCCACTTT.

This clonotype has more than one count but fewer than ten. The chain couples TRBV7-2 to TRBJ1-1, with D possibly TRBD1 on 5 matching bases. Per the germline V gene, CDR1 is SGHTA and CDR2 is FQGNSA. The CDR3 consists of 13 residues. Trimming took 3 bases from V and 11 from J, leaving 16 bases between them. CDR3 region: CASSLGTFGGAFF. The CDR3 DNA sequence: TGTGCCAGCAGCTTGGGGACCTTCGGGGGGGCTTTCTTT.

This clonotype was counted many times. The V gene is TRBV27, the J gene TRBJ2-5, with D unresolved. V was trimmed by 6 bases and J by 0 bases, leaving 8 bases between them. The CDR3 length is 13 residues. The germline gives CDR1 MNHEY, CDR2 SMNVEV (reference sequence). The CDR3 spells CASSIRYQETQYF. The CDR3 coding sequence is TGTGCCAGCAGCATTAGATACCAAGAGACCCAGTACTTC.

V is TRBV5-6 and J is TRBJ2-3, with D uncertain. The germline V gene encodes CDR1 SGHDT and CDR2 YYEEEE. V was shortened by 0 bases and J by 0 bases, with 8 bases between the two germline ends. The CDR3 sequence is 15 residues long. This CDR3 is CASSLEPTSTDTQYF. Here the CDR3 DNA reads TGTGCCAGCAGCTTGGAGCCCACTAGCACAGATACGCAGTATTTT.

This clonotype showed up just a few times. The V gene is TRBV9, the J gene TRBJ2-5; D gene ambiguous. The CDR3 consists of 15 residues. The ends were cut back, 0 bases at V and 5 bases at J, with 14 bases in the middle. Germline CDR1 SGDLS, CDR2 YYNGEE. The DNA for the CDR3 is TGTGCCAGCAGCGTAGGAGTGGTGGATTCCGAGACCCAGTACTTC. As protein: CASSVGVVDSETQYF.

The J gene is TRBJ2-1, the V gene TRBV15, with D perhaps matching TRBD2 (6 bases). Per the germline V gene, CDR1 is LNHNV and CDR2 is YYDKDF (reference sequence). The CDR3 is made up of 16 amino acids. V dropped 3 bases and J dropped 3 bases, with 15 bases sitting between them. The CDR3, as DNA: TGTGCCACCAGCAGCAGCAAAAGCGGGCTCTACAATGAGCAGTTCTTC. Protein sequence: CATSSSKSGLYNEQFF.

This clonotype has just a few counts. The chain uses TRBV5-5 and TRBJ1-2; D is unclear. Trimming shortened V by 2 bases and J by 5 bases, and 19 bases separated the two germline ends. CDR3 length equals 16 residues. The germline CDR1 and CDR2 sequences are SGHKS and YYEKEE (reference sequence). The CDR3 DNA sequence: TGTGCCAGCAGCTTTAGCGTTTCGGTCAGTTATTATGGCTACACCTTC. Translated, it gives CASSFSVSVSYYGYTF. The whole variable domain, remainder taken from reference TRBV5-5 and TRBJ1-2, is DAGVTQSPTHLIKTRGQQVTLRCSPISGHKSVSWYQQVLGQGPQFIFQYYEKEERGRGNFPDRFSARQFPNYSSELNVNALLLGDSALYLCASSFSVSVSYYGYTFGSGTRLTVV.

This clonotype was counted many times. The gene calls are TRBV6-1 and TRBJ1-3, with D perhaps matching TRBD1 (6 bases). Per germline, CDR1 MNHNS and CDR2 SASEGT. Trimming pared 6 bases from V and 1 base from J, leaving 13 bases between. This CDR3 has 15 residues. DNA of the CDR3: TGTGCCAGCAGGATACAGGGAGGTTCTGGAAACACCATATATTTT. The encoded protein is CASRIQGGSGNTIYF.

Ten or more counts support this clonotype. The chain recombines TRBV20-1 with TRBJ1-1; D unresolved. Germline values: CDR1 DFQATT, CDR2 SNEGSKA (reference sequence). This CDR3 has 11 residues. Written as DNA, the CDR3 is TGCAGCCTCGTCTTTTCCACTGAAGCTTTCTTT. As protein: CSLVFSTEAFF.

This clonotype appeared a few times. CDR3 region: CAWADYSNFYNEQFF. CDR3 sequence (DNA): TGTGCCTGGGCCGACTACTCCAATTTCTACAATGAGCAGTTCTTC. The chain has TRBV30 and TRBJ2-1, with a weak D call TRBD2 (5 bases). Germline assignment: CDR1 GTSNPN and CDR2 SVGIG (reference sequence). The CDR3 has 15 amino acids. The V end was cut by 5 bases, the J end by 3 bases, with 17 bases between.

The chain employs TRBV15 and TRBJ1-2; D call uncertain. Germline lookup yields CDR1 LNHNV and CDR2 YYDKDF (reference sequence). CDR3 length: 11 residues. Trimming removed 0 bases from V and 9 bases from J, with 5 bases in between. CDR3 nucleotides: TGTGCCACCAGCAGAGATCAGCGCTACACCTTC. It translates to CATSRDQRYTF.

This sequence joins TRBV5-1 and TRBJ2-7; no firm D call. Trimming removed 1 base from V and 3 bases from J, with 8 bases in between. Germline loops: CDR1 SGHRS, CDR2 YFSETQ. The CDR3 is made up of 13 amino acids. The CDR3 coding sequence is TGCGCCAGCAGCTTGTTGGATCGCTACGAGCAGTACTTC. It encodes CASSLLDRYEQYF.

Here the CDR3 reads CASSSDSSGGTQYF. CDR3 bases: TGTGCCAGCAGTAGCGACAGCTCTGGGGGGACGCAGTATTTT. The chain joins TRBV5-5 to TRBJ2-3; perhaps TRBD2 as D (6 bases). Germline CDR1 is SGHKS and CDR2 is YYEKEE (reference sequence). The V end lost 5 bases, the J end lost 9 bases, and 19 bases lay between the germline ends. This CDR3 is built from 14 residues. The variable domain in full, with the rest retrieved from reference TRBV5-5 and TRBJ2-3, is DAGVTQSPTHLIKTRGQQVTLRCSPISGHKSVSWYQQVLGQGPQFIFQYYEKEERGRGNFPDRFSARQFPNYSSELNVNALLLGDSALYLCASSSDSSGGTQYFGPGTRLTVL.

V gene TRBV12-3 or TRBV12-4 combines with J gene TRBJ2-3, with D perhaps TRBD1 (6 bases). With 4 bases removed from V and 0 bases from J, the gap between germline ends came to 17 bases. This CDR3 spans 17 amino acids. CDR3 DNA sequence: TGTGCCAGCAGTTCCGGGACACATTTTTCTAGCACAGATACGCAGTATTTT. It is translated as CASSSGTHFSSTDTQYF.

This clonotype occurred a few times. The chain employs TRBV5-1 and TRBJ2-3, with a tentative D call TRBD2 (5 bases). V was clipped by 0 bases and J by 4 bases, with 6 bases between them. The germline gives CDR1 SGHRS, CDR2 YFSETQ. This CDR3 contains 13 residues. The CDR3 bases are TGCGCCAGCAGCTTGGCGGAGGCAGATACGCAGTATTTT. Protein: CASSLAEADTQYF.

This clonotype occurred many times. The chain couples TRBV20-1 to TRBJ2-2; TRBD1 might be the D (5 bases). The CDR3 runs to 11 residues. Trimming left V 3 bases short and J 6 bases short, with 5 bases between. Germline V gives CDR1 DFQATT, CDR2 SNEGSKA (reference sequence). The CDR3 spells CSASRAGELFF. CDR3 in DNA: TGCAGTGCTAGCAGGGCCGGGGAGCTGTTTTTT.

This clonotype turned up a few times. The CDR3 protein is CASSQDLTRGTYF. DNA of the CDR3: TGTGCCAGCAGCCAAGATCTTACGCGAGGAACCTACTTC. The V call is TRBV3-1, the J call TRBJ2-4; D gene ambiguous. The CDR3 runs 13 residues. Trimming removed 0 bases at V and 16 bases at J, with 16 bases between. Per the germline V gene, CDR1 is LGHDT and CDR2 is YNNKEL (reference sequence).

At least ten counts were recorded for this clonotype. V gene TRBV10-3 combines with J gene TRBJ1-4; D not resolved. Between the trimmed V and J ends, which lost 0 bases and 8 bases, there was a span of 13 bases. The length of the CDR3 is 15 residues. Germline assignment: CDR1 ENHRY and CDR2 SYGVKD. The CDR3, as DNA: TGTGCCATCAGTGAGTCGGGCTGGGTGGCGGAAAAACTGTTTTTT. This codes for CAISESGWVAEKLFF.

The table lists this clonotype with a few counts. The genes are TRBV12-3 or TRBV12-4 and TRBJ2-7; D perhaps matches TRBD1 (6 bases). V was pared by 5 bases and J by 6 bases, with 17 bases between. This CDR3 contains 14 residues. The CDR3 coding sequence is TGTGCCAGCAGTAAAAATCCCGGGACAATCGAGCAGTACTTC. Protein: CASSKNPGTIEQYF.

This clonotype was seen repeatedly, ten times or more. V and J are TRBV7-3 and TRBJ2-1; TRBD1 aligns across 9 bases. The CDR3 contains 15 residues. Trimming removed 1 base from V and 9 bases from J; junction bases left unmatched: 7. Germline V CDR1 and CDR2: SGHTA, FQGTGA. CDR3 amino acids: CASSLSVGGQGEQFF. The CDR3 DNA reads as TGTGCCAGCAGCTTAAGCGTAGGGGGACAGGGTGAGCAGTTCTTC. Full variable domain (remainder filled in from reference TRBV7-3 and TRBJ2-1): GAGVSQTPSNKVTEKGKYVELRCDPISGHTALYWYRQSLGQGPEFLIYFQGTGAADDSGLPNDRFFAVRPEGSVSTLKIQRTERGDSAVYLCASSLSVGGQGEQFFGPGTRLTVL.

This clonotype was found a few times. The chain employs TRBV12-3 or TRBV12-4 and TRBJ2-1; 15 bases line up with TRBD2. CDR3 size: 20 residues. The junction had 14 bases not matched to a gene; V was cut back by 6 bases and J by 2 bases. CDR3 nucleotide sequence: TGTGCCAGCAGCCCAAATCCGGGACTAGCGGGGGGTCACACCTACAATGAGCAGTTCTTC. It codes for CASSPNPGLAGGHTYNEQFF.

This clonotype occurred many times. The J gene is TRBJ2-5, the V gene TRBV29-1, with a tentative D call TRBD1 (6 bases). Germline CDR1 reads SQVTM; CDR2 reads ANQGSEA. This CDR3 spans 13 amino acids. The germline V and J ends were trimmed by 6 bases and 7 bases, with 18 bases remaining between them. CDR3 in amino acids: CSVGADLGPTQYF. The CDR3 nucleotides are TGCAGCGTGGGGGCTGACTTGGGACCGACCCAGTACTTC.

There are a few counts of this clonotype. The CDR3 sequence: CASTSGGLQETQYF. The CDR3 bases are TGTGCCAGTACTAGCGGGGGCTTACAAGAGACCCAGTACTTC. The V gene is TRBV11-2, the J gene TRBJ2-5; 11 bases map to TRBD2. J gave up 2 bases and V 9 bases, and 5 bases lay outside the gene matches. Germline CDR1 is SGHAT and CDR2 is FQNNGV. The length of the CDR3 is 14 residues.

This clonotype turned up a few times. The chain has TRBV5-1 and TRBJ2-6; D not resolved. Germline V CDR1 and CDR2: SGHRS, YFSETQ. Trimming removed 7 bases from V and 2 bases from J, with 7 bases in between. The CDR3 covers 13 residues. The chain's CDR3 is CASEYTGANVLTF. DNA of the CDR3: TGCGCCAGCGAATACACTGGGGCCAACGTCCTGACTTTC.

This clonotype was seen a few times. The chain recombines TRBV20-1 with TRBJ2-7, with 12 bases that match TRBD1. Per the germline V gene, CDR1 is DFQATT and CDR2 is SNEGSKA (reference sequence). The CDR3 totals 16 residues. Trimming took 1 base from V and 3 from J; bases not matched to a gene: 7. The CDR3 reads CSARGSGQGARYEQYF. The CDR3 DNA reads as TGCAGTGCTAGAGGTTCGGGACAGGGGGCACGCTACGAGCAGTACTTC.